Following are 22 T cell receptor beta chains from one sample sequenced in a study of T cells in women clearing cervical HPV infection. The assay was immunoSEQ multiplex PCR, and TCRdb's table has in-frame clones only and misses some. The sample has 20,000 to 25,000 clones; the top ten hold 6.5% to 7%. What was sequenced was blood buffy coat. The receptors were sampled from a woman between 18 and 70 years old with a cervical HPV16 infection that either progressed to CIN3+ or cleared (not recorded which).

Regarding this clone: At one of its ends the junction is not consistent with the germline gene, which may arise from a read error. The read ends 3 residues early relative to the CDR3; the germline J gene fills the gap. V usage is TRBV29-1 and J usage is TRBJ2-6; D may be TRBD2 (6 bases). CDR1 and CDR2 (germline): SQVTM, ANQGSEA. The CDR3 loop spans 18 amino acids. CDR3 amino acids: CSVPGGTSGVPGASVLTF. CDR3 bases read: TGCAGCGTACCTGGGGGTACGTCGGGGGTTCCTGGGGCCAGCGTC.

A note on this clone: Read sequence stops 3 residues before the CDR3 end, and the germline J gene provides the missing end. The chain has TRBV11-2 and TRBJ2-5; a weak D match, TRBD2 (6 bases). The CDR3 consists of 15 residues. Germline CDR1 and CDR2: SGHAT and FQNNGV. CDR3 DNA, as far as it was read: TGTGCCAGCAGCGTAAGTCGGGGGTGCACAGATACC. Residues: CASSVSRGCTDT. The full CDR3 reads CASSVSRGCTDTQYF.

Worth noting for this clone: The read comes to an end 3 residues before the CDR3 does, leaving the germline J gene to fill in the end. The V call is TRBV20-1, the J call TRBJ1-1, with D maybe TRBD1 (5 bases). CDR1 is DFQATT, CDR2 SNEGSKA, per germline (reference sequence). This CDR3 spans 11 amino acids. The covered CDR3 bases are TGCAGTGCTAGACAGGGTCAGGAA. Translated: CSARQGQE. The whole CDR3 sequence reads CSARQGQEAFF.

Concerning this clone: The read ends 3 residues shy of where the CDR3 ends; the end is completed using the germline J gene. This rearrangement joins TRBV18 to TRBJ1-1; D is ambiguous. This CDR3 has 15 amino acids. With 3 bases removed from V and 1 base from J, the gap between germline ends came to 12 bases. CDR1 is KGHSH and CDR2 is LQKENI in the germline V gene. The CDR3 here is CASSPLETGNTEAFF. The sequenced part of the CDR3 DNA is TGTGCCAGCTCACCCCTCGAGACGGGGAACACTGAA. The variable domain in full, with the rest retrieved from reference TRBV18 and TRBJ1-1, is NAGVMQNPRHLVRRRGQEARLRCSPMKGHSHVYWYRQLPEEGLKFMVYLQKENIIDESGMPKERFSAEFPKEGPSILRIQQVVRGDSAAYFCASSPLETGNTEAFFGQGTRLTVV.

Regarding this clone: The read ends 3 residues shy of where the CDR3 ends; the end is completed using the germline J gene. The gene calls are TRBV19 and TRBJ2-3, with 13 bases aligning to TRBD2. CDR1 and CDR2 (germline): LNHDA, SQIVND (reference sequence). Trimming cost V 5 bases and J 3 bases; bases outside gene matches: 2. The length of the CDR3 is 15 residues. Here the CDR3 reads CASSLTSGRTDTQYF. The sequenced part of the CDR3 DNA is TGTGCCAGTAGTTTGACTAGCGGGAGGACAGATACG.

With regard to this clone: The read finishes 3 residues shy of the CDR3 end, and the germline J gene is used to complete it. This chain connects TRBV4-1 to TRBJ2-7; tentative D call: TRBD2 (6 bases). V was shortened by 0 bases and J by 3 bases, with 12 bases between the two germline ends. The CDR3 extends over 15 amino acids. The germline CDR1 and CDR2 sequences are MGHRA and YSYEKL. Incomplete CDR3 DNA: TGCGCCAGCAGCCAAGATGGAGCGGAGGGCTACGAG. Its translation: CASSQDGAEGYE. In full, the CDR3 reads CASSQDGAEGYEQYF.

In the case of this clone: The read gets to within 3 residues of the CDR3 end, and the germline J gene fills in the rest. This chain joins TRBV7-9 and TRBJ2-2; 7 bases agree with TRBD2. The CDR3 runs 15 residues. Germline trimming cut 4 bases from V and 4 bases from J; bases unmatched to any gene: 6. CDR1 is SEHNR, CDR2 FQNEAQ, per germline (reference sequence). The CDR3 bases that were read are TGTGCCAGCAGCTGGGGCAGGGAGGGCACCGGGGAG. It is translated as CASSWGREGTGE. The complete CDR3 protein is CASSWGREGTGELFF.

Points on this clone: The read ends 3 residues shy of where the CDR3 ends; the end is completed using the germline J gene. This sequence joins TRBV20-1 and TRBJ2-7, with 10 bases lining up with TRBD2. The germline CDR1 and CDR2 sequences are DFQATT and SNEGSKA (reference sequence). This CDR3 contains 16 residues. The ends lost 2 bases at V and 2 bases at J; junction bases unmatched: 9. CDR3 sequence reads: CSARSVAGGNPYEQYF. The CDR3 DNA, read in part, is TGCAGTGCTAGATCGGTAGCGGGAGGTAATCCCTACGAG.

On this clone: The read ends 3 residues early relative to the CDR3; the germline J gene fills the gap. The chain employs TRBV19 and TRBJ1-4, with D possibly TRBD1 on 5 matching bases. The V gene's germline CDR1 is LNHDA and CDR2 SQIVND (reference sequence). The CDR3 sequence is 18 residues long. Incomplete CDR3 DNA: TGTGCCAGTAGCCCGAGAGCAGTATGGGGCTCTGGGGCCAACGTA. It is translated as CASSPRAVWGSGANV. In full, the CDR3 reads CASSPRAVWGSGANVLFF. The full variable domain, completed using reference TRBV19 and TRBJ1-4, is DGGITQSPKYLFRKEGQNVTLSCEQNLNHDAMYWYRQDPGQGLRLIYYSQIVNDFQKGDIAEGYSVSREKKESFPLTVTSAQKNPTAFYLCASSPRAVWGSGANVLFFGSGTQLSVL.

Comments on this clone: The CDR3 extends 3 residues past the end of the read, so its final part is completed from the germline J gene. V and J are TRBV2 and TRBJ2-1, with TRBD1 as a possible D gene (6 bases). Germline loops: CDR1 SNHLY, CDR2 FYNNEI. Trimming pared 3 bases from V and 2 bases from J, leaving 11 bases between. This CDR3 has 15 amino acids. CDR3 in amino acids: CASSDGGAAYNEQFF. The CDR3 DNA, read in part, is TGTGCCAGCAGTGATGGGGGCGCCGCCTACAATGAG.

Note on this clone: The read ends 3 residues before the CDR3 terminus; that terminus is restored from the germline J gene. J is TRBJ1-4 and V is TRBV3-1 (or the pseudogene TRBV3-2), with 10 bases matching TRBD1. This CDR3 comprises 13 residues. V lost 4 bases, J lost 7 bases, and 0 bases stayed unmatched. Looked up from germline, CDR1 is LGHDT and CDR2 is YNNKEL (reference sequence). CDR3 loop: CASSRTGGEKLFF. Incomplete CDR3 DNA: TGTGCCAGCAGCCGGACAGGGGGTGAAAAA.

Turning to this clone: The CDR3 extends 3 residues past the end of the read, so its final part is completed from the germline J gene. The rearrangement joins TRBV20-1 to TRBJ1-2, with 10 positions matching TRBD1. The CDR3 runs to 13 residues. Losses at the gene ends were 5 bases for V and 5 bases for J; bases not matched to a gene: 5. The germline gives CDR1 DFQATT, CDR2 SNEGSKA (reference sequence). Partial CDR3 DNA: TGCAGTGCTTGGACAGGGGGGAAGTATGGC. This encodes CSAWTGGKYG. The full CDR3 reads CSAWTGGKYGYTF.

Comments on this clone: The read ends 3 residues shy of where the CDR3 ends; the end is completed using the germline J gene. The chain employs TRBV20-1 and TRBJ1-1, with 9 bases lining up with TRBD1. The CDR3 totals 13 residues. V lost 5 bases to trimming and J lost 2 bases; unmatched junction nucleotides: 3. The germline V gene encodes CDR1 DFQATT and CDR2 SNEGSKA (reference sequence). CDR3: CSARTGVNTEAFF. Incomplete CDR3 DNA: TGCAGTGCTCGGACAGGGGTTAACACTGAA.

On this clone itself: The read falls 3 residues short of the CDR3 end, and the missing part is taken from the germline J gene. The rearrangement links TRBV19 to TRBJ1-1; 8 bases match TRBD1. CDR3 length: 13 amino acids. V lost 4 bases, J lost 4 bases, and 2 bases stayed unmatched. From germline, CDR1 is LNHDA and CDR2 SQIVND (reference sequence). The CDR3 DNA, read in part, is TGTGCCAGTAGTAAGGGACAGGTCACTGAA. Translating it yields CASSKGQVTE. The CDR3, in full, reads CASSKGQVTEAFF.

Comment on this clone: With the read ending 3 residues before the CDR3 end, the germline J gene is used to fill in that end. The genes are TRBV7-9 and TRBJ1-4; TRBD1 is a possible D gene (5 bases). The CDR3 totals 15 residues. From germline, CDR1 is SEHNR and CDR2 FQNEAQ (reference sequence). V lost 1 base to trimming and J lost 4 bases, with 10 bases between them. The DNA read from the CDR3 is TGTGCCAGCAGCTTAGGGGGCGCTGGTAATGAAAAA. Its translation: CASSLGGAGNEK. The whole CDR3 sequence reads CASSLGGAGNEKLFF.

CDR3 bases read: TGTGCCAGCTCACCAAGAAGTTCGCGAAGCTACGAG. Its protein product is CASSPRSSRSYE. The complete CDR3 protein is CASSPRSSRSYEQYF. This chain connects TRBV18 to TRBJ2-7; no reliable D call. The CDR3 is cut off 3 residues early in the read; its end comes from the germline J gene. Germline V CDR1 and CDR2: KGHSH, LQKENI. The CDR3 is made up of 15 amino acids. The ends were cut back, 2 bases at V and 3 bases at J, with 14 bases in the middle.

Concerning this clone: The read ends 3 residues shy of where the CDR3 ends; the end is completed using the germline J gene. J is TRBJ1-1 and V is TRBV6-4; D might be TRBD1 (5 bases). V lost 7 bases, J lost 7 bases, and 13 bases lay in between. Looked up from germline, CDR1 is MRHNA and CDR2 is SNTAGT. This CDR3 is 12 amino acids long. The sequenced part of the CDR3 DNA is TGTGCCAGCAATAGACAGCTTGGTGAA. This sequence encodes CASNRQLGE. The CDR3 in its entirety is CASNRQLGEAFF.

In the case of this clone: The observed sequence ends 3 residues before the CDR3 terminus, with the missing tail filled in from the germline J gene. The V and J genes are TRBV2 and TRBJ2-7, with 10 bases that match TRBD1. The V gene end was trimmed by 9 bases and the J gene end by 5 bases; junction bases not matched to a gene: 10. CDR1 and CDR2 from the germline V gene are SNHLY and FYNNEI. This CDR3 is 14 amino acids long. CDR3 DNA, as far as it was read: TGTGCCAGGACTAAGGGACAGGGGAACGACGAG. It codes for CARTKGQGNDE. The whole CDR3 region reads CARTKGQGNDEQYF.

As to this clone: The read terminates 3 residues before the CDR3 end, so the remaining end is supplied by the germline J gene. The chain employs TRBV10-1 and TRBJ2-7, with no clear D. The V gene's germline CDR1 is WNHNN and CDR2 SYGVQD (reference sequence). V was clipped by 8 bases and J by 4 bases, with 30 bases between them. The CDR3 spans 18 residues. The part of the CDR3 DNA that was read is TGCGCCAGCTTCTTCGGTCCAGCTAGGTTCCTCACCCTTTACGAG. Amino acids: CASFFGPARFLTLYE. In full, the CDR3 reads CASFFGPARFLTLYEQYF.

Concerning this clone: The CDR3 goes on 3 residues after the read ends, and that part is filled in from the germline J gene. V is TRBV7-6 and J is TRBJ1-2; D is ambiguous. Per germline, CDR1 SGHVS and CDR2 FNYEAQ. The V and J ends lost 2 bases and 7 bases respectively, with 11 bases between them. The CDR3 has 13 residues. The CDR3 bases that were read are TGTGCCAGCAGCTTATATATCTCCAGTGGC. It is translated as CASSLYISSG. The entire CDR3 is CASSLYISSGYTF.

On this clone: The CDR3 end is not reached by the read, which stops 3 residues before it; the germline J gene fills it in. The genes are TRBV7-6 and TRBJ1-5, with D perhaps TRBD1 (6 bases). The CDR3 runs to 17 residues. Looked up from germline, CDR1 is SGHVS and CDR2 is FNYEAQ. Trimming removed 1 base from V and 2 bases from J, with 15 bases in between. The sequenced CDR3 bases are TGTGCCAGCAGCTTAGAGGTTGGCAGGGGCGGCAATCAGCCC. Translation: CASSLEVGRGGNQP. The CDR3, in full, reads CASSLEVGRGGNQPQHF.

CDR3 in amino acids: CASSLVGSSYNEQFF. Partial CDR3 DNA: TGTGCCAGCAGCTTGGTCGGGTCTTCCTACAATGAG. V usage is TRBV5-5 and J usage is TRBJ2-1, with D unclear. The CDR3 end is not reached by the read, which stops 3 residues before it; the germline J gene fills it in. The CDR3 has 15 amino acids. In germline, CDR1 is SGHKS, CDR2 YYEKEE (reference sequence). The V end was cut by 0 bases, the J end by 1 base, with 8 bases between.